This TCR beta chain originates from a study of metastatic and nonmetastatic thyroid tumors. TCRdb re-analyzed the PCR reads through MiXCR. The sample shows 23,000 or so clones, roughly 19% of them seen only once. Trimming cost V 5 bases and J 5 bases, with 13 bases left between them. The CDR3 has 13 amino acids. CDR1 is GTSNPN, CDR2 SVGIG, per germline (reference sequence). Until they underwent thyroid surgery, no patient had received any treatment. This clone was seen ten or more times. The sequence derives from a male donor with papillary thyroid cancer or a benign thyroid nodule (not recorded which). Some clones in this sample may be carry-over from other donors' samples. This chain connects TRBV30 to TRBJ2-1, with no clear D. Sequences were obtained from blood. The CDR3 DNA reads TGTGCCTGGTCACCAATGACCGACAATGAGCAGTTCTTC. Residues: CAWSPMTDNEQFF.